This T cell receptor (beta chain) was found in a study of blood T cell repertoires in COVID-19. Germline lookup yields CDR1 LGHDT and CDR2 YNNKEL (reference sequence). V trimming: 0 bases; J trimming: 5 bases; junction bases outside the gene matches: 7. This CDR3 comprises 16 residues. Using immunoSEQ multiplex PCR, the repertoire was profiled, and TCRdb retains in-frame clones only, with some absent. Altogether about 130,000 clones are present, 75% to 90% being singletons, with the ten largest covering around 2.3%. The sequenced sample consisted of PBMCs or T cells enriched from blood (not recorded which). This sequence joins TRBV3-1 (or the pseudogene TRBV3-2) and TRBJ1-1, with 9 bases lining up with TRBD1. This receptor was identified in a woman between 50 and 59 years old who had recovered from COVID-19. Written as DNA, the CDR3 is TGTGCCAGCAGCCAAGAAAACAGGGGGCGCTTGACTGAAGCTTTCTTT. The encoded protein is CASSQENRGRLTEAFF.